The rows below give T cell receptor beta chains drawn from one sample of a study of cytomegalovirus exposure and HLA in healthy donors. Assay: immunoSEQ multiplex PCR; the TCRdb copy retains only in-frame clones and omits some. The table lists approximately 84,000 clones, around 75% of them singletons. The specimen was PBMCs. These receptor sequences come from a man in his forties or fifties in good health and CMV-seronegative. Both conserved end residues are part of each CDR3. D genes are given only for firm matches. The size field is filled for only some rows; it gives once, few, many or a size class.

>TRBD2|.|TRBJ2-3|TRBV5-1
TGCGCCAGCAGCGCGGGACTAGCGGGAGGGGGGCATGTGGATACGCAGTATTTT
CASSAGLAGGGHVDTQYF
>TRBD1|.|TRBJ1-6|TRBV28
TGTGCCAGCAGTCGACAGGGACCTAATAATTCACCCCTCCACTTT
CASSRQGPNNSPLHF
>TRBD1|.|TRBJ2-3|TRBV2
TGTGCCAGTATTACTCCTATTCGGGACAGGGTTACAGATACGCAGTATTTT
CASITPIRDRVTDTQYF
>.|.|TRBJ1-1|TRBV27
TGTGCCAGCAGTTTATCGGGCAGGGGGAACACTGAAGCTTTCTTT
CASSLSGRGNTEAFF
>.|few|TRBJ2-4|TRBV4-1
TGCGCCAGCAGCCAAGATCCCTCCCTTCAGTACTTC
CASSQDPSLQYF
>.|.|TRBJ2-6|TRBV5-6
TGTGCCAGCAGTGAGGGTGGCGGGGCCAACGTCCTGACTTTC
CASSEGGGANVLTF
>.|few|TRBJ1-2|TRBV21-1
TGTGCCAGCAACGTACCAAACAGGGGCCATGGCTACACCTTC
CASNVPNRGHGYTF
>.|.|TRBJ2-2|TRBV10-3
TGTGCCATCAGTGCATGGGGACTGGTTGGCGGGGAGCTGTTTTTT
CAISAWGLVGGELFF
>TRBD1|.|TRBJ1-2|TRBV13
TGTGCCAGCAGCTTAGGCCTAAGGCAGGGGGCAGGTGGCTACACCTTC
CASSLGLRQGAGGYTF
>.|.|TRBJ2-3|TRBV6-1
TGTGCCAGCACCGACATCCCAACAGATACGCAGTATTTT
CASTDIPTDTQYF
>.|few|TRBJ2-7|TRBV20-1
TGCAGTGCTAGAGACGTGTACGAGCAGTACTTC
CSARDVYEQYF
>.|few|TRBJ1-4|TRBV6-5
TGTGCCAGCAGCACAAACACAGCAACTAATGAAAAACTGTTTTTT
CASSTNTATNEKLFF
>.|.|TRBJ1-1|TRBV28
TGTGCCAGCAGTTTAGGGGCCTTTTTTATGAACACTGAAGCTTTCTTT
CASSLGAFFMNTEAFF
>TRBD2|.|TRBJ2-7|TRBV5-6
TGTGCCAGCAGCCCTCCAAGGGGACTAGCGGGGATGGTGCGTGGGCAGTACTTC
CASSPPRGLAGMVRGQYF
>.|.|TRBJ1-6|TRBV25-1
TGTGCCAGCAGCATATTCACAGGAAATTCACCCCTCCACTTT
CASSIFTGNSPLHF
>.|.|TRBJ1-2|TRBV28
TGTGCCAGCGATGAGACAGCTAACTATGGCTACACCTTC
CASDETANYGYTF
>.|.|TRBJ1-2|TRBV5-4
TGTGCCAGCAGCTTTTATAGGGGGGGTCAAAACTATGGCTACACCTTC
CASSFYRGGQNYGYTF
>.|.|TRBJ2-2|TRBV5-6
TGTGCCAGCAGAATAGCGGCCGCGAACACCGGGGAGCTGTTTTTT
CASRIAAANTGELFF
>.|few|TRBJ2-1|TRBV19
TGTGCCAGTAGTATGTCAGGGATGGGTCGGGCTGAGCAGTTCTTC
CASSMSGMGRAEQFF
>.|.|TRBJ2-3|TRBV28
TGTGCCAGCAGTGCCCGACTCGGGGGTACGCAGTATTTT
CASSARLGGTQYF
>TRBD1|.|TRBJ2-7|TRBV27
TGTGCCAGCAGTTCTATGACAGGGCTCGAGCAGTACTTC
CASSSMTGLEQYF
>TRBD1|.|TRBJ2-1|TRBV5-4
TGTGCCAGCAGCTCCAGGACAGGGGTCGACAATGAGCAGTTCTTC
CASSSRTGVDNEQFF